This T cell receptor beta chain is from a study of T cells in Graves' hyperthyroidism and ophthalmopathy. Researchers took RNA transcripts and amplified the TCR beta CDR3 regions from them. The HTBI set primed first-round TCR CDR3 RT-PCR. TCRdb used MiXCR to reprocess the multiplex PCR reads, holding one entry per CDR3 protein. The sample consists of around 360,000 distinct CDR3 sequences, around 15% of them appearing once. CDR3 length: 12 residues. Germline loops: CDR1 DFQATT, CDR2 SNEGSKA (reference sequence). Trimming removed 7 bases from V and 2 bases from J; junction bases left unmatched: 2. This clonotype was seen many times. The PBMCs studied were ones that came from around 10 ml fresh peripheral blood.

Sequencing was performed on blood. This clonotype originated in an older woman with Graves' ophthalmopathy. V is TRBV20-1 and J is TRBJ2-7, with 10 bases identical to TRBD2. The CDR3, as DNA: TGCAGTGTTAGCGGGAGGACCTACGAGCAGTACTTC. It yields the protein CSVSGRTYEQYF.